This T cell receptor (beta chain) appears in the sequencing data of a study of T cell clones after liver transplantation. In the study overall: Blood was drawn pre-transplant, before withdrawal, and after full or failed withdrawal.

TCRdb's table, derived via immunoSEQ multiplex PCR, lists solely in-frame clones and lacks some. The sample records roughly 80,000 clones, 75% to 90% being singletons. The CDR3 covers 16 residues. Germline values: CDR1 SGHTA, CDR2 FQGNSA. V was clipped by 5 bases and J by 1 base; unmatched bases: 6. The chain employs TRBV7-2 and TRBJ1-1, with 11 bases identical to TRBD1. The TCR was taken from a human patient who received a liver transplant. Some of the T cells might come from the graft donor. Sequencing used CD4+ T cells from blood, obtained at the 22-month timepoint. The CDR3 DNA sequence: TGTGCCAGCAGCAGGGACAGGGGGAACAGGAACACTGAAGCTTTCTTT. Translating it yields CASSRDRGNRNTEAFF.